Following are 27 T cell receptor beta chains from one sample sequenced in a study of blood T cell repertoires in COVID-19. Clones were sequenced by immunoSEQ multiplex PCR, and TCRdb holds only the in-frame ones, with some missing. The sample includes approximately 60,000 clones, 76% of them seen just once. The material sequenced was peripheral blood. These receptors were collected from a woman aged 80 or older with acute or convalescent COVID-19.

This sequence joins TRBV29-1 and TRBJ1-1; tentative D call: TRBD1 (6 bases). The CDR3 totals 13 residues. The V end was cut by 6 bases, the J end by 1 base, with 12 bases between. Germline CDR1 reads SQVTM; CDR2 reads ANQGSEA. CDR3 nucleotide sequence: TGCAGCGTCTTTACAGGGAAGAACACTGAAGCTTTCTTT. Translation gives CSVFTGKNTEAFF.

V gene TRBV15 combines with J gene TRBJ2-7; a weak D match, TRBD1 (6 bases). The germline V gene encodes CDR1 LNHNV and CDR2 YYDKDF (reference sequence). V lost 0 bases to trimming and J lost 3 bases, with 9 bases between them. The CDR3 runs to 14 residues. The CDR3 reads CATSRDVTGYEQYF. For the CDR3, the DNA is TGTGCCACCAGCAGAGATGTGACAGGCTACGAGCAGTACTTC.

The genes are TRBV18 and TRBJ2-4, with 8 bases aligning to TRBD2. Trimming cost V 3 bases and J 3 bases; bases outside gene matches: 7. CDR1 is KGHSH, CDR2 LQKENI, per germline. The CDR3 totals 16 residues. Here the CDR3 DNA reads TGTGCCAGCTCACCGGCAGCGGGAGCGCACAAAAACATTCAGTACTTC. Translating gives CASSPAAGAHKNIQYF. The variable domain in full, completed from reference TRBV18 and TRBJ2-4, reads NAGVMQNPRHLVRRRGQEARLRCSPMKGHSHVYWYRQLPEEGLKFMVYLQKENIIDESGMPKERFSAEFPKEGPSILRIQQVVRGDSAAYFCASSPAAGAHKNIQYFGAGTRLSVL.

The gene calls are TRBV19 and TRBJ2-7, with TRBD2 identical over 9 bases. Germline-derived CDR1 and CDR2 are LNHDA and SQIVND (reference sequence). V lost 3 bases to trimming and J lost 5 bases; unmatched junction nucleotides: 5. The CDR3 runs 14 residues. This chain's CDR3 is CASSILAGPDEQYF. The DNA of the CDR3 is TGTGCCAGTAGTATTCTAGCGGGACCCGACGAGCAGTACTTC.

This chain connects TRBV28 to TRBJ1-3, with D unclear. Germline V gene data show CDR1 as MDHEN and CDR2 as SYDVKM. The CDR3 covers 16 residues. V shed 6 bases and J shed 4 bases, with 19 bases lying between them. DNA of the CDR3: TGTGCCAGCAGCAATGTCCGGGTAGCGCACGGAAACACCATATATTTT. As protein: CASSNVRVAHGNTIYF.

The chain couples TRBV28 to TRBJ1-5; 11 bases are a match to TRBD1. CDR3 length: 14 residues. With 6 bases clipped from V and 6 bases from J, the junction kept 4 bases outside the gene matches. Germline CDR1 is MDHEN and CDR2 is SYDVKM. In DNA, the CDR3 is TGTGCCAGCAGGAGGACAGGGGGCGGTCAGCCCCAGCATTTT. Translation gives CASRRTGGGQPQHF.

The gene calls are TRBV28 and TRBJ1-2, with D uncertain. Germline V gives CDR1 MDHEN, CDR2 SYDVKM. This CDR3 region has 16 residues. Trimming removed 4 bases from V and 1 base from J, with 16 bases in between. The CDR3 DNA sequence: TGTGCCAGCAGTTCCCACGCGGCGGGGAATAACTATGGCTACACCTTC. Its translation: CASSSHAAGNNYGYTF.

The chain links TRBV9 to TRBJ2-7; D is possibly TRBD1 (6 bases). From germline, CDR1 is SGDLS and CDR2 YYNGEE. Trimming left V 0 bases short and J 5 bases short, with 15 bases between. The CDR3 covers 15 residues. This CDR3 is CASSVVPGAADEQYF. CDR3 bases: TGTGCCAGCAGCGTAGTACCAGGGGCGGCGGACGAGCAGTACTTC.

This clone was detected once. The J gene is TRBJ2-3, the V gene TRBV27; 13 positions match TRBD2. This CDR3 spans 23 amino acids. Germline-derived CDR1 and CDR2 are MNHEY and SMNVEV (reference sequence). Trimming cost V 5 bases and J 1 base; bases outside gene matches: 24. DNA of the CDR3: TGTGCCAGCAGTCCCATCCCATACACGACTAGCGGGAGGCTGACTCCTGGCACAGATACGCAGTATTTT. Translated, it gives CASSPIPYTTSGRLTPGTDTQYF.

This rearrangement joins TRBV5-5 to TRBJ2-2; TRBD2 agrees at 12 bases. V shed 7 bases and J 0 bases; nucleotides not matched to a gene: 10. The CDR3 length is 18 residues. Per germline, CDR1 SGHKS and CDR2 YYEKEE (reference sequence). The CDR3 protein is CASQLDGLAGPNTGELFF. CDR3 DNA: TGTGCCAGCCAGCTTGACGGACTAGCGGGACCGAACACCGGGGAGCTGTTTTTT. Combining the CDR3 with reference TRBV5-5 and TRBJ2-2 gives the whole variable domain DAGVTQSPTHLIKTRGQQVTLRCSPISGHKSVSWYQQVLGQGPQFIFQYYEKEERGRGNFPDRFSARQFPNYSSELNVNALLLGDSALYLCASQLDGLAGPNTGELFFGEGSRLTVL.

The gene calls are TRBV3-1 (or the pseudogene TRBV3-2) and TRBJ1-2; the D is unclear. With 1 base removed from V and 7 bases from J, the gap between germline ends came to 4 bases. There are 11 residues in the CDR3. CDR1 and CDR2 (germline): LGHDT, YNNKEL (reference sequence). The CDR3 protein is CASSQGAGYTF. The CDR3 nucleotides are TGTGCCAGCAGCCAAGGAGCTGGCTACACCTTC.

J is TRBJ1-1 and V is TRBV28; 11 positions agree with TRBD1. The V gene end was trimmed by 4 bases and the J gene end by 4 bases; junction bases not matched to a gene: 14. Germline loops: CDR1 MDHEN, CDR2 SYDVKM. CDR3 length equals 18 residues. The CDR3 DNA sequence: TGTGCCAGCAGTTCGACCGGGACAGGGGGTTCGGTGGGCACTGAAGCTTTCTTT. Translating gives CASSSTGTGGSVGTEAFF.

The chain joins TRBV9 to TRBJ1-1; 9 positions agree with TRBD1. After removal of 4 bases from V and 6 bases from J, the junction contained 16 bases not matched to a gene. The CDR3 loop spans 17 amino acids. Germline lookup yields CDR1 SGDLS and CDR2 YYNGEE. In nucleotides, the CDR3 is TGTGCCAGCAGCCCCACGGGGACAGGGTCCCCCAGGTCTGAAGCTTTCTTT. This codes for CASSPTGTGSPRSEAFF.

This clone has a single count. This chain connects TRBV19 to TRBJ2-1; 9 bases fit TRBD1. Germline V gives CDR1 LNHDA, CDR2 SQIVND (reference sequence). The CDR3 length is 17 residues. With 4 bases clipped from V and 6 bases from J, the junction kept 13 bases outside the gene matches. CDR3 region: CASSTELGTGKVNEQFF. For the CDR3, the DNA is TGTGCCAGTAGTACAGAACTAGGGACAGGGAAAGTCAATGAGCAGTTCTTC.

The CDR3 spells CAWSPWASSGNTIYF. The CDR3 DNA follows: TGTGCCTGGAGCCCGTGGGCAAGCTCTGGAAACACCATATATTTT. The chain combines TRBV30 with TRBJ1-3, with D unclear. V lost 3 bases and J 0 bases, leaving 12 bases between the germline ends. CDR1 and CDR2 from the germline V gene are GTSNPN and SVGIG (reference sequence). CDR3 length: 15 amino acids. The entire variable domain, with the rest obtained from reference TRBV30 and TRBJ1-3, is as follows: SQTIHQWPATLVQPVGSPLSLECTVEGTSNPNLYWYRQAAGRGLQLLFYSVGIGQISSEVPQNLSASRPQDRQFILSSKKLLLSDSGFYLCAWSPWASSGNTIYFGEGSWLTVV.

V and J are TRBV11-2 and TRBJ2-7; tentatively, D is TRBD1 (6 bases). Trimming shortened V by 2 bases and J by 3 bases, and 14 bases separated the two germline ends. The V gene's germline CDR1 is SGHAT and CDR2 FQNNGV. The CDR3 contains 15 residues. The CDR3 DNA reads TGTGCCAGCAGCTTACTAGGCAGGGGAAACTACGAGCAGTACTTC. Translating gives CASSLLGRGNYEQYF.

This clone has just one count. The chain uses TRBV20-1 and TRBJ1-4; D unresolved. The germline CDR1 and CDR2 sequences are DFQATT and SNEGSKA (reference sequence). Trimming took off 3 bases at V and 8 bases at J, with 10 bases between the two ends. CDR3 length equals 12 residues. The chain's CDR3 is CSASTGREKLFF. In DNA form, the CDR3 reads TGCAGTGCTAGTACGGGGAGGGAAAAACTGTTTTTT.

The V and J genes are TRBV28 and TRBJ2-6, with 12 bases that match TRBD1. V lost 6 bases to trimming and J lost 2 bases; unmatched junction nucleotides: 11. The CDR3 runs 19 residues. Looked up from germline, CDR1 is MDHEN and CDR2 is SYDVKM. This chain's CDR3 is CASRRAGTGGFAGANVLTF. CDR3 bases: TGTGCCAGCAGGAGAGCCGGGACAGGGGGCTTTGCTGGGGCCAACGTCCTGACTTTC.

The rearrangement joins TRBV7-9 to TRBJ2-6, with D perhaps matching TRBD2 (5 bases). This CDR3 region has 17 residues. Trimming cost V 0 bases and J 6 bases, with 15 bases left between them. Germline V CDR1 and CDR2: SEHNR, FQNEAQ (reference sequence). The CDR3 nucleotides are TGTGCCAGCAGCTTAGCGAGGCGGACTCTGACGGCCAACGTCCTGACTTTC. Protein: CASSLARRTLTANVLTF.

This clone was counted only a few times. The chain carries TRBV5-1 and TRBJ2-7, with 11 nucleotides matching TRBD1. This CDR3 region has 15 residues. Germline V CDR1 and CDR2: SGHRS, YFSETQ. Germline trimming cut 3 bases from V and 4 bases from J; bases unmatched to any gene: 6. The CDR3 DNA sequence: TGCGCCAGCAGCTGGACAGGGGGCGAAGGGTACGAGCAGTACTTC. It specifies CASSWTGGEGYEQYF.

The chain links TRBV3-1 (or the pseudogene TRBV3-2) to TRBJ2-7; TRBD1 matches 9 bases. V trimming: 1 base; J trimming: 6 bases; junction bases outside the gene matches: 13. Germline V gives CDR1 LGHDT, CDR2 YNNKEL (reference sequence). This CDR3 spans 17 amino acids. This CDR3 is CASSQGSGGQGSGEQYF. The CDR3 DNA reads as TGTGCCAGCAGCCAAGGATCAGGGGGACAGGGTTCGGGCGAGCAGTACTTC.

The V and J genes are TRBV5-1 and TRBJ2-5; D possibly corresponds to TRBD1 (5 bases). The CDR3 extends over 15 amino acids. V was trimmed by 0 bases and J by 4 bases, leaving 13 bases between them. Germline V gives CDR1 SGHRS, CDR2 YFSETQ. The CDR3 nucleotides are TGCGCCAGCAGCTTGGTAAATCAGGGAATAGAGACCCAGTACTTC. Its translation: CASSLVNQGIETQYF.

This chain uses TRBV9 with TRBJ2-1; 8 bases line up with TRBD2. V lost 2 bases to trimming and J lost 0 bases; unmatched junction nucleotides: 4. Germline V gene data show CDR1 as SGDLS and CDR2 as YYNGEE. The CDR3 length is 16 residues. CDR3 loop: CASSVGGRSSYNEQFF. As DNA, the CDR3 is TGTGCCAGCAGCGTCGGCGGGAGGAGCTCCTACAATGAGCAGTTCTTC.

The gene calls are TRBV19 and TRBJ2-5; tentatively, D is TRBD1 (6 bases). Trimming took 10 bases from V and 3 from J, leaving 21 bases between them. The CDR3 sequence is 15 residues long. Looked up from germline, CDR1 is LNHDA and CDR2 is SQIVND (reference sequence). CDR3 region: CATKRRDIAKETQYF. The CDR3 region has the DNA TGTGCCACTAAGCGCCGGGACATAGCCAAAGAGACCCAGTACTTC.

V is TRBV5-1 and J is TRBJ2-7; TRBD1 agrees at 9 bases. The CDR3 is made up of 19 amino acids. In germline, CDR1 is SGHRS, CDR2 YFSETQ. V dropped 0 bases and J dropped 1; count of bases not matched to a gene: 14. The CDR3 sequence: CASSLAGLPGQGPSYEQYF. The CDR3 nucleotides read TGCGCCAGCAGCTTGGCTGGTCTCCCGGGACAGGGACCTTCCTACGAGCAGTACTTC.

Only a few counts were recorded for this clone. The rearrangement uses TRBV30 and TRBJ1-5; perhaps TRBD1 as D (5 bases). CDR3 length: 14 residues. Trimming removed 0 bases at V and 3 bases at J, with 9 bases between. Germline CDR1 reads GTSNPN; CDR2 reads SVGIG (reference sequence). The CDR3 sequence is CAWSVIRDNQPQHF. The CDR3 DNA follows: TGTGCCTGGAGTGTAATCAGGGACAATCAGCCCCAGCATTTT.

V and J are TRBV28 and TRBJ1-4; D unresolved. Germline V gene data show CDR1 as MDHEN and CDR2 as SYDVKM. CDR3 length: 12 residues. V was shortened by 6 bases and J by 8 bases, with 10 bases between the two germline ends. The CDR3 DNA sequence: TGTGCCAGCAGGGATCCGGGGGAAAAACTGTTTTTT. It codes for CASRDPGEKLFF.